The rows below give T cell receptor beta chains drawn from one sample of a study of technical replicates of blood from a few donors. This table comes from immunoSEQ multiplex PCR, and its TCRdb copy is limited to in-frame clones, with some not included. Among 13,000 to 15,000 clones, 80% were seen once, and the ten largest hold about 13%. Specimen: PBMCs. The receptors come from a human donor in good health. CDR3s include the opening cysteine and the closing phenylalanine or tryptophan. The D gene is left open where the match is weak. Rows may omit the clone size; those that give it use once, few, many or a size class.

V gene	CDR3 length	clone size	J gene	D gene	CDR3 protein	CDR3 DNA
TRBV28	14	.	TRBJ1-1	TRBD1	CASSPDRGYTEAFF	TGTGCCAGCAGTCCAGACAGGGGCTACACTGAAGCTTTCTTT
TRBV2	13	.	TRBJ2-1	TRBD2	CASSELGLAEQFF	TGTGCCAGCAGCGAGCTGGGACTAGCGGAGCAGTTCTTC
TRBV7-2	14	.	TRBJ1-2	.	CASSPMGASYGYTF	TGTGCCAGCAGCCCCATGGGGGCTTCCTATGGCTACACCTTC
TRBV2	15	.	TRBJ2-3	TRBD1	CASSGQGDSTDTQYF	TGTGCCAGCAGTGGCCAGGGGGATAGCACAGATACGCAGTATTTT
TRBV27	14	medium-sized	TRBJ2-1	.	CASSPTLTYNEQFF	TGTGCCAGCAGCCCAACATTGACCTACAATGAGCAGTTCTTC
TRBV5-1	16	.	TRBJ2-5	.	CASSLAPRDPPETQYF	TGCGCCAGCAGCTTGGCCCCGAGGGATCCGCCAGAGACCCAGTACTTC
TRBV5-1	15	.	TRBJ2-1	TRBD1	CASSPQGSTYNEQFF	TGCGCCAGCAGCCCACAGGGGAGCACCTACAATGAGCAGTTCTTC
TRBV18	16	.	TRBJ2-5	TRBD2	CASSPPGLAGGETQYF	TGTGCCAGCTCACCTCCAGGACTAGCGGGAGGGGAGACCCAGTACTTC
TRBV5-1	13	.	TRBJ2-5	TRBD2	CASSPPGRETQYF	TGCGCCAGCAGCCCCCCCGGGAGGGAGACCCAGTACTTC
TRBV18	17	.	TRBJ1-2	TRBD1	CASSPAVVTPGQGGYTF	TGTGCCAGCTCACCCGCAGTCGTAACTCCCGGACAGGGTGGCTACACCTTC
TRBV10-3	13	.	TRBJ1-1	TRBD1	CAISVSGGTEAFF	TGTGCCATCAGTGTCTCAGGGGGCACTGAAGCTTTCTTT
TRBV19	13	.	TRBJ1-4	.	CASSRQLNEKLFF	TGTGCCAGTAGCCGACAGCTTAATGAAAAACTGTTTTTT
TRBV18	16	.	TRBJ1-3	.	CASSPRPGGTGNTIYF	TGTGCCAGCTCTCCCCGGCCGGGGGGGACTGGAAACACCATATATTTT
TRBV7-2	12	.	TRBJ2-3	.	CASSSPGQTQYF	TGTGCCAGCAGCTCCCCTGGCCAGACGCAGTATTTT
TRBV6-1	15	.	TRBJ1-2	TRBD1	CASSEFMGQGDGYTF	TGTGCCAGCAGTGAATTCATGGGACAGGGGGACGGCTACACCTTC
TRBV12-2	16	.	TRBJ1-3	.	CASRVPRGQGGNTIYF	TGTGCAAGTCGCGTACCACGGGGACAGGGAGGTAACACCATATATTTT
TRBV5-6	15	.	TRBJ2-5	TRBD2	CASSFMLAGFETQYF	TGTGCCAGCAGCTTCATGCTAGCGGGTTTTGAGACCCAGTACTTC
TRBV2	17	.	TRBJ2-5	TRBD2	CASTLFSGSFDRETQYF	TGTGCCAGCACCCTTTTTAGCGGGAGTTTCGACCGAGAGACCCAGTACTTC
TRBV7-9	14	.	TRBJ2-7	.	CASSLTGLSYEQYF	TGTGCCAGCAGCCTCACAGGGCTCTCCTACGAGCAGTACTTC
TRBV28	14	.	TRBJ1-5	.	CASSLVRVAQPQHF	TGTGCCAGCAGTTTGGTCAGGGTAGCTCAGCCCCAGCATTTT
TRBV29-1	14	.	TRBJ1-3	.	CSVQWSGVVDTIYF	TGCAGCGTCCAATGGTCCGGGGTGGTGGACACCATATATTTT
TRBV11-3	14	.	TRBJ2-7	TRBD1	CASSLGGGGYEQYF	TGTGCCAGCAGCTTAGGAGGGGGCGGCTACGAGCAGTACTTC
TRBV6-5	15	.	TRBJ2-3	TRBD2	CASSYSTSGRVTQYF	TGTGCCAGCAGTTATTCGACTAGCGGGAGAGTTACGCAGTATTTT
TRBV2	13	.	TRBJ2-3	.	CASTLKGVDTQYF	TGTGCCAGCACCCTAAAAGGGGTGGATACGCAGTATTTT
TRBV10-1	16	.	TRBJ2-3	.	CASSEFGYGSTDTQYF	TGCGCCAGCAGTGAATTTGGTTACGGGAGCACAGATACGCAGTATTTT
TRBV6-6	16	once	TRBJ2-7	.	CASSRQEFNGDYEQYF	TGTGCCAGCAGTCGGCAAGAATTCAACGGGGACTACGAGCAGTACTTC
TRBV29-1	14	.	TRBJ1-4	TRBD1	CSVPAGTGGEKLFF	TGCAGCGTCCCTGCCGGGACAGGGGGGGAAAAACTGTTTTTT
TRBV18	15	.	TRBJ1-1	TRBD1	CASSPRQGMNTEAFF	TGTGCCAGCTCCCCAAGACAGGGAATGAACACTGAAGCTTTCTTT
TRBV29-1	12	once	TRBJ1-1	.	CTHGETNTEAFF	TGCACCCACGGGGAGACGAACACTGAAGCTTTCTTT
TRBV2	16	.	TRBJ2-2	.	CASSEGIGRGAGELFF	TGTGCCAGCAGTGAAGGCATCGGGAGAGGTGCCGGGGAGCTGTTTTTT
TRBV2	11	.	TRBJ2-5	.	CASSYQETQYF	TGTGCCAGCAGCTACCAAGAGACCCAGTACTTC
TRBV6-1	15	.	TRBJ2-5	TRBD2	CASSELAGGPETQYF	TGTGCCAGCAGTGAACTAGCGGGAGGGCCAGAGACCCAGTACTTC
TRBV10-3	13	.	TRBJ1-1	TRBD1	CAITGQMNTEAFF	TGTGCCATCACGGGACAGATGAACACTGAAGCTTTCTTT
TRBV6-5	15	once	TRBJ2-1	TRBD2	CASSYIAGGYNEQFF	TGTGCCAGCAGCTATATAGCGGGAGGTTACAATGAGCAGTTCTTC
TRBV19	18	.	TRBJ1-2	TRBD1	CASSRRGTGGEANYGYTF	TGTGCCAGTAGTAGGAGAGGGACAGGGGGCGAAGCTAACTATGGCTACACCTTC
TRBV29-1	13	.	TRBJ1-3	.	CSVWTDSGNTIYF	TGCAGCGTGTGGACAGATTCTGGAAACACCATATATTTT
TRBV9	15	.	TRBJ1-6	.	CASSVEGQRNSPLHF	TGTGCCAGCAGCGTCGAAGGACAGCGTAATTCACCCCTCCACTTT
TRBV7-2	15	.	TRBJ2-5	TRBD1	CASSPQTGVVETQYF	TGTGCCAGCAGCCCCCAGACAGGGGTTGTAGAGACCCAGTACTTC
TRBV7-9	16	once	TRBJ1-2	.	CASSLREQGRGYGYTF	TGTGCCAGCAGCTTAAGAGAACAGGGTCGAGGCTATGGCTACACCTTC
TRBV6-1	15	.	TRBJ1-5	TRBD1	CASTLDRSNNQPQHF	TGTGCCAGCACCCTGGACAGGAGTAACAATCAGCCCCAGCATTTT
TRBV9	14	.	TRBJ2-1	.	CASSNRDARNEQFF	TGTGCCAGCAGCAACAGGGACGCGCGCAATGAGCAGTTCTTC
TRBV6-1	14	.	TRBJ2-1	TRBD1	CASRRGQLDNEQFF	TGTGCCAGCAGGAGGGGACAGCTAGACAATGAGCAGTTCTTC
TRBV14	15	.	TRBJ2-1	TRBD2	CASSPTSGRAYEQFF	TGTGCCAGCAGCCCCACTAGCGGGAGGGCCTATGAGCAGTTCTTC
TRBV4-1	15	.	TRBJ1-5	.	CASSQDIGNNQPQHF	TGCGCCAGCAGCCAAGATATCGGGAACAATCAGCCCCAGCATTTT
TRBV19	16	.	TRBJ2-5	TRBD1	CASSIDPGQGQETQYF	TGTGCCAGTAGTATAGACCCAGGACAGGGCCAAGAGACCCAGTACTTC
TRBV19	14	.	TRBJ1-1	.	CASTIDRTLGEAFF	TGTGCCAGTACTATCGACAGGACCCTTGGGGAAGCTTTCTTT
TRBV27	14	few	TRBJ1-1	.	CASSRVDRNTEAFF	TGTGCCAGCTCCAGGGTAGATCGGAACACTGAAGCTTTCTTT
TRBV2	16	.	TRBJ2-2	.	CASRGGPGRHTGELFF	TGTGCCAGCAGGGGGGGGCCAGGGAGACACACCGGGGAGCTGTTTTTT
TRBV18	17	.	TRBJ2-7	.	CASSPLHAYSGTYEQYF	TGTGCCAGCTCACCCTTGCACGCATATTCAGGGACCTACGAGCAGTACTTC
TRBV28	17	.	TRBJ2-3	TRBD2	CASSVSTSGTSTDTQYF	TGTGCCAGCAGTGTCTCGACTAGCGGGACTAGCACAGATACGCAGTATTTT
TRBV7-9	16	few	TRBJ2-3	.	CASSLATRGDTDTQYF	TGTGCCAGCAGCTTAGCAACCCGAGGCGACACAGATACGCAGTATTTT